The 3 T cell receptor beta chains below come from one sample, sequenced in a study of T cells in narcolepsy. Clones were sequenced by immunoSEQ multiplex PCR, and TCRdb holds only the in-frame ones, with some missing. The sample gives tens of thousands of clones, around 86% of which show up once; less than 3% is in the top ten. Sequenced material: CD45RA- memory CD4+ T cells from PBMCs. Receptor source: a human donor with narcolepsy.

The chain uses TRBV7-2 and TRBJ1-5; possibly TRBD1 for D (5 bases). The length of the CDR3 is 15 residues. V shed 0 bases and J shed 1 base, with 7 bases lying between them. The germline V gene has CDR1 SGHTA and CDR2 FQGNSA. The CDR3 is CASSLATGSNQPQHF. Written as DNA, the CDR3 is TGTGCCAGCAGCTTAGCAACAGGCAGCAATCAGCCCCAGCATTTT. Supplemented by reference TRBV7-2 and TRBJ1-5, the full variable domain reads GAGVSQSPSNKVTEKGKDVELRCDPISGHTALYWYRQSLGQGLEFLIYFQGNSAPDKSGLPSDRFSAERTGGSVSTLTIQRTQQEDSAVYLCASSLATGSNQPQHFGDGTRLSIL.

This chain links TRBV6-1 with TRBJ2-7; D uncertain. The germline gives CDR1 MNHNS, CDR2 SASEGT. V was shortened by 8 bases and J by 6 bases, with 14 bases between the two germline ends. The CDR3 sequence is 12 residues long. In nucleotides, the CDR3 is TGTGCCAGCTCGGGTGCTACCGGCGAGCAGTACTTC. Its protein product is CASSGATGEQYF.

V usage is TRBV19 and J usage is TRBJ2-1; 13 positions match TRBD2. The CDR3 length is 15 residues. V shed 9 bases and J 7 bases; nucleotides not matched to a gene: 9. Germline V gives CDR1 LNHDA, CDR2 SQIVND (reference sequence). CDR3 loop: CASRTSGGRRNEQFF. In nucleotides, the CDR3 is TGTGCCAGCCGGACTAGCGGGGGCCGACGGAATGAGCAGTTCTTC. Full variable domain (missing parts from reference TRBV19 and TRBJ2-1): DGGITQSPKYLFRKEGQNVTLSCEQNLNHDAMYWYRQDPGQGLRLIYYSQIVNDFQKGDIAEGYSVSREKKESFPLTVTSAQKNPTAFYLCASRTSGGRRNEQFFGPGTRLTVL.